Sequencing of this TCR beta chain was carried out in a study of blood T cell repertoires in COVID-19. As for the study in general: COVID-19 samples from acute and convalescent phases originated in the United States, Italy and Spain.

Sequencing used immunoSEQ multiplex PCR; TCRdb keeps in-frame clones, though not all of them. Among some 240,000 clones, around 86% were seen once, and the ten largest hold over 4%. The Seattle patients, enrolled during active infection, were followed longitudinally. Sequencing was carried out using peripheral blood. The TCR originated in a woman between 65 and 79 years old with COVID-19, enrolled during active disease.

The CDR3 nucleotides read TGTGCCAGCAGCCCATCGGGACACTCGAACACTGAAGCTTTCTTT. This translates into CASSPSGHSNTEAFF. The rearrangement links TRBV7-3 to TRBJ1-1; a weak D match, TRBD1 (6 bases). CDR1 SGHTA and CDR2 FQGTGA come from the germline V gene. The V end was cut by 5 bases, the J end by 1 base, with 14 bases between. The CDR3 consists of 15 residues. The variable domain in full, with the rest retrieved from reference TRBV7-3 and TRBJ1-1, is GAGVSQTPSNKVTEKGKYVELRCDPISGHTALYWYRQSLGQGPEFLIYFQGTGAADDSGLPNDRFFAVRPEGSVSTLKIQRTERGDSAVYLCASSPSGHSNTEAFFGQGTRLTVV.